The sequence of this T cell receptor (beta chain) was determined in a study of a mutant IDH1 vaccine in newly diagnosed glioma. Study results and caveats: Patients mounted vaccine-induced immune responses in 93.3% of cases.

On this clone itself: No antigen is known for it.

The repertoire was sequenced with immunoSEQ multiplex PCR; TCRdb's copy has only in-frame clones and lacks some. The table includes approximately 25,000 clones, 84% detected once. This CDR3 is 16 amino acids long. Trimming took off 5 bases at V and 0 bases at J, with 17 bases between the two ends. Germline CDR1 reads KGHSH; CDR2 reads LQKENI. The time point: week 47, end of study. The investigators gave 300 ug of mutant IDH1 20-mer peptide in each vaccine dose, together with topical imiquimod. The V call is TRBV18, the J call TRBJ2-7; D is possibly TRBD1 (6 bases). The clonotype originates from a man in his forties with glioma. The starting material was PBMCs, obtained from a glioma patient whose treatment included an IDH1 peptide vaccine. The CDR3 region is CASSEPGQESSYEQYF. The CDR3 DNA reads TGTGCCAGCTCAGAACCGGGACAAGAAAGCTCCTACGAGCAGTACTTC.